This T cell receptor (beta chain) originates from a study of T cell clonality in common variable immunodeficiency. The study's findings and limits: Patient heterogeneity in the CVID cohort limited correlations between repertoire features and clinical complications. What drives increased CVID clonality needs T cell subpopulation sequencing. Fewer TCRbeta clones were shared among CVID subjects than controls.

Blood samples were heparinized, roughly 4.5 to 8.5 ml per donor. This clone occurred a few times. The antigen is unknown. The germline gene is not matched at one end of the junction; a read error may be the cause. The read falls 3 residues short of the CDR3 end, and the missing part is taken from the germline J gene. CDR3 length: 15 amino acids. The germline gives CDR1 MNHEY, CDR2 SVGEGT. Sequencing was performed with immunoSEQ multiplex PCR; in TCRdb, only in-frame clones are kept and a portion is missing. The sample yields tens of thousands of clones, without any singletons. The clonotype comes from a person between 18 and 75 years old in good health. V is TRBV6-2 or TRBV6-3 and J is TRBJ2-7; possibly TRBD2 for D (6 bases). The sequencing sample was made of peripheral blood mononuclear cells. The covered CDR3 bases are TGTGCCGGCAGTTACCTAGCGAGGGATGTGTACGAG. This encodes CAGSYLARDVYE. The entire CDR3 protein is CAGSYLARDVYEQYF.